This T cell receptor (beta chain) was recorded in a study of identical twins. The study's findings and limits: There were fewer insertions in abundant cord blood beta clonotypes, but memory repertoires showed no such pattern. Out-of-frame alpha sequences shared by twins were enriched for low generation probability. Analyses of zero insertions could be partly confounded by invariant MAIT and iNKT cells. Less excess twin sharing appeared in beta out-of-frame sequences.

One entry per CDR3 protein, called by TCRdb with MiXCR from the 5' RACE reads. The sample holds some 260,000 distinct CDR3 sequences, about 14% seen once. This clonotype was seen at least ten times. What it binds is not known. The CDR3 has 15 residues. V gave up 3 bases and J gave up 2 bases, with 11 bases separating them. What was sequenced was memory (CD45RO+) T cells sorted from blood. This TCR was recovered from a woman aged 18-30 years in good health. The rearrangement links TRBV12-3 or TRBV12-4 to TRBJ2-1; the D is unclear. The CDR3 DNA sequence: TGTGCCAGCAGTTTCCAGGTTGGACCCTACAATGAGCAGTTCTTC. Its protein product is CASSFQVGPYNEQFF.